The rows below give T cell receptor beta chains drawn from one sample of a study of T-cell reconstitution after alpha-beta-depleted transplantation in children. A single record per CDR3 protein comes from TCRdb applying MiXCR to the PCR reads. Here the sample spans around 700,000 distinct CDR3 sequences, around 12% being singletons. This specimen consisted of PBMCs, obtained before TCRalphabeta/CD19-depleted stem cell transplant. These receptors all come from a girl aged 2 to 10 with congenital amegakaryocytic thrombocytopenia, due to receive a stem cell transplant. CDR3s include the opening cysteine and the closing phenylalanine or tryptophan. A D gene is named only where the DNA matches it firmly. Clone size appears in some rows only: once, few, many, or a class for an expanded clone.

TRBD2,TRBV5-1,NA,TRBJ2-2,TGCGCCAGCAGCTCCGGGCTAGCGGGTTACACCGGGGAGCTGTTTTTT,CASSSGLAGYTGELFF
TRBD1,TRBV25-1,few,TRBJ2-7,TGTGCCAGCAGAGGACAGGGGTCCCACCACGAGCAGTACTTC,CASRGQGSHHEQYF
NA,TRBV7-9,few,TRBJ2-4,TGTGCCAGCAGCCCAAGGCAGCCTCGGTCGGCAAACATTCAGTACTTC,CASSPRQPRSANIQYF
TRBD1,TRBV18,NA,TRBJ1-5,TGTGCCAGCTCGGCGCAGGGGGCGAGTCAGCCCCAGCATTTT,CASSAQGASQPQHF
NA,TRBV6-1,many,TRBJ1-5,TGTGCCAGCAGTGCAGGGGATTATAGCAATCAGCCCCAGCATTTT,CASSAGDYSNQPQHF
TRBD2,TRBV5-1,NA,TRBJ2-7,TGCGCCAGCAGCCGGACGGGAGCGGGAGAAGACGAGCAGTACTTC,CASSRTGAGEDEQYF
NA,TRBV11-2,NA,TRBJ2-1,TGTGCCAGCAGCAGTACCCACAGGGCACCCTACAATGAGCAGTTCTTC,CASSSTHRAPYNEQFF
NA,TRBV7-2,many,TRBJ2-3,TGTGCCAGCAGCCCTGGCGCGGCGAGAGATACGCAGTATTTT,CASSPGAARDTQYF
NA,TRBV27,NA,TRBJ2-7,TGTGCCAGCAGTTCCCTCAGACCAGGGACCCCGGGATCCTACGAGCAGTACTTC,CASSSLRPGTPGSYEQYF
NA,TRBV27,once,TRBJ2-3,TGTGCCAGCAGCTGGGACGGAGGCACAGATACGCAGTATTTT,CASSWDGGTDTQYF
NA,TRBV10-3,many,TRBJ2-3,TGTGCCATCAGTGATGGTGGGAGTAGCACAGATACGCAGTATTTT,CAISDGGSSTDTQYF
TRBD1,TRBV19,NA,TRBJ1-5,TGTGCCAGTACACCTCGGTCGGGGGACAGTTTAAATCAGCCCCAGCATTTT,CASTPRSGDSLNQPQHF
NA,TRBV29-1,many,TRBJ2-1,TGCAGCGTTGAAGAATTCCCCCAATACAATGAGCAGTTCTTC,CSVEEFPQYNEQFF
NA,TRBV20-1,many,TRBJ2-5,TGCAGTGTACAGGGTCCCCTAGAGACCCAGTACTTC,CSVQGPLETQYF
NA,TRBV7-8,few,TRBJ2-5,TGTGCCAGCAGCTTAGTTACGGTAGGAGAGACCCAGTACTTC,CASSLVTVGETQYF
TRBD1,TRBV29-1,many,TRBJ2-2,TGCAGCGTTCGGACAGGGGTCGGGGAGCTGTTTTTT,CSVRTGVGELFF
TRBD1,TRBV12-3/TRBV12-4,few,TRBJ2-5,TGTGCCAGCAGTTTGGGGGACAGGGTTAGGGAGACCCAGTACTTC,CASSLGDRVRETQYF
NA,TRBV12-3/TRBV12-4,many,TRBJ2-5,TGTGCCAGCAGGCCGACAGAACCTCAAGAGACCCAGTACTTC,CASRPTEPQETQYF
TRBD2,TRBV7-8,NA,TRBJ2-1,TGTGCCAGCAGCACCTTTACTAGCGGCACTACCATTGAGCAGTTCTTC,CASSTFTSGTTIEQFF
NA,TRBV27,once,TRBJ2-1,TGTGCCAGCAGTTCCATCAGTCAGACGGATGAGCAGTTCTTC,CASSSISQTDEQFF
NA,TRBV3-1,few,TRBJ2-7,TGTGCCAGCAGCCAATCCGTCTACGAGCAGTACTTC,CASSQSVYEQYF
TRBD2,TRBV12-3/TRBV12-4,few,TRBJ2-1,TGTGCCAGCAGGCAAACTAGCGGGCCCCATGAGCAGTTCTTC,CASRQTSGPHEQFF
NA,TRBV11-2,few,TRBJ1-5,TGTGCCAGCAGCTTAAGAGTCATTGAGGGGAGGCAAAATCAGCCCCAGCATTTT,CASSLRVIEGRQNQPQHF
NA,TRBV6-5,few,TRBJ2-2,TGTGCCAGCAGTTACCTCAAAGGCCGCCTCGGCAACACCGGGGAGCTGTTTTTT,CASSYLKGRLGNTGELFF
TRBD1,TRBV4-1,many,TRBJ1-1,TGCGCCTCCAGGACAGGGGCGGGAGAAGCTTTCTTT,CASRTGAGEAFF
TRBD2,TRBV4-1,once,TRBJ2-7,TGCGCCAGCGGCCAGGATCCTGGACTAGCGGGATATGGCTACGAGCAGTACTTC,CASGQDPGLAGYGYEQYF
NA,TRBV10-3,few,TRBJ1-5,TGTGCCACCGCACCAGGTGTAAGCAATCAGCCCCAGCATTTT,CATAPGVSNQPQHF
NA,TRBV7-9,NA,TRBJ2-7,TGTGCCAGCAGCCCCGAGGGGATCGAATACGAGCAGTACTTC,CASSPEGIEYEQYF
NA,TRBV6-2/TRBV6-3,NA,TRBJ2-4,TGTGCCAGCAGTTTTGGGAGTCCCAACATTCAGTACTTC,CASSFGSPNIQYF
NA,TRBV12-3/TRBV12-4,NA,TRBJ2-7,TGTGCCAGCACGGTGGGGCGGGGCTCCTACGAGCAGTACTTC,CASTVGRGSYEQYF
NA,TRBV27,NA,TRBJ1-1,TGTGCCAGCAGCCAGAGGGTTTGGACTGAAGCTTTCTTT,CASSQRVWTEAFF
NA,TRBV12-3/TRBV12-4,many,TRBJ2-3,TGCGGGACGGGTCCTCCTAGCACAGATACGCAGTATTTT,CGTGPPSTDTQYF